These T cell receptor beta chains were read from a single sample in a study of T-cell memory formation after mild COVID-19. MiXCR, run by TCRdb on the 5' RACE reads, gives a single entry per CDR3 protein. The sample carries approximately 260,000 distinct CDR3 sequences, around 17% recorded once. The specimen was PBMCs or a T cell subset sorted from them (not recorded which). The receptors shown here come from a man in his late teens or twenties who had mild COVID-19 (a few samples of this study predate the infection). Cell type and time point are not known. Each CDR3 is given with its conserved first and last residue. D genes are given only for firm matches. Where a row states a size, it is once, few, many or the class of an expanded clone; other rows omit it.

V gene,J gene,D gene,clone size,CDR3 protein,CDR3 DNA
TRBV4-1,TRBJ2-1,NA,NA,CASSQPLGGVTRRYNEQFF,TGCGCCAGCAGCCAACCCCTAGGGGGGGTTACCCGGAGGTACAATGAGCAGTTCTTC
TRBV7-6,TRBJ2-3,NA,few,CASSLGGRGSFSTDTQYF,TGTGCCAGCAGCCTCGGCGGGCGGGGATCCTTTAGCACAGATACGCAGTATTTT
TRBV9,TRBJ2-1,NA,NA,CPCGAGGNEQFF,TGTCCCTGCGGGGCAGGGGGCAATGAGCAGTTCTTC
TRBV7-2,TRBJ2-3,TRBD2,many,CASSPPGLARGTQYF,TGTGCCAGCAGCCCCCCGGGACTAGCGCGCGGTACGCAGTATTTT
TRBV7-2,TRBJ1-1,NA,NA,CASSFSPGNTEAFF,TGTGCCAGCAGCTTCTCACCAGGGAACACTGAAGCTTTCTTT
TRBV2,TRBJ1-1,NA,NA,CASSEAPGTEAFF,TGTGCCAGCAGTGAAGCCCCAGGCACTGAAGCTTTCTTT
TRBV28,TRBJ1-2,TRBD1,few,CASSLWGQGDADGYTF,TGTGCCAGCAGTTTATGGGGGCAGGGGGATGCGGATGGCTACACCTTC
TRBV7-2,TRBJ1-5,NA,NA,CASSSSGNQPQHF,TGTGCCAGCAGCTCCTCTGGGAATCAGCCCCAGCATTTT
TRBV20-1,TRBJ2-3,TRBD1,NA,CSAREGGPLLTQYF,TGCAGTGCTAGAGAAGGGGGCCCACTTCTTACGCAGTATTTT
TRBV7-2,TRBJ1-3,TRBD1,NA,CASSPRGGQGVPGNTIYF,TGTGCCAGCAGCCCGAGGGGTGGACAGGGCGTCCCTGGAAACACCATATATTTT
TRBV5-1,TRBJ2-5,NA,few,CASSGPEGVGGTQYF,TGCGCCAGCAGCGGCCCAGAAGGGGTTGGGGGGACCCAGTACTTC
TRBV9,TRBJ2-6,NA,NA,CASSLISGANVLTF,TGTGCCAGCAGCTTGATCTCTGGGGCCAACGTCCTGACTTTC
TRBV5-1,TRBJ2-5,TRBD2,few,CASSQPMGGEETQYF,TGCGCCAGCAGCCAACCGATGGGGGGGGAAGAGACCCAGTACTTC
TRBV20-1,TRBJ2-3,NA,NA,CSAREGSTFSTDTQYF,TGCAGTGCTAGAGAGGGGTCAACATTTAGCACAGATACGCAGTATTTT
TRBV20-1,TRBJ2-5,TRBD1,NA,CSARSRGLLETQYF,TGCAGTGCTAGGTCCAGGGGGCTTTTGGAGACCCAGTACTTC
TRBV12-3/TRBV12-4,TRBJ2-7,NA,NA,CASSDPGSSYEQYF,TGTGCCAGCAGTGATCCGGGGTCTTCCTACGAGCAGTACTTC
TRBV3-1,TRBJ2-7,NA,NA,CASSPLRATTEQYF,TGTGCCAGCAGCCCCCTACGGGCAACTACGGAGCAGTACTTC
TRBV5-4,TRBJ2-6,NA,NA,CASSRVGANVLTF,TGTGCCAGCAGCCGCGTAGGGGCCAACGTCCTGACTTTC
TRBV11-2,TRBJ1-2,NA,NA,CASSLGIGLYGYTF,TGTGCCAGCAGCTTAGGGATCGGACTCTATGGCTACACCTTC
TRBV6-1,TRBJ1-2,NA,NA,CATSVAGLYGYTF,TGTGCCACCTCGGTAGCGGGGCTATATGGCTACACCTTC
TRBV20-1,TRBJ2-1,TRBD1,NA,CSATGGNNEQFF,TGCAGTGCTACAGGGGGAAACAATGAGCAGTTCTTC
TRBV6-5,TRBJ1-2,NA,few,CASNGGRVGYTF,TGTGCCAGCAATGGGGGGAGGGTTGGCTACACCTTC
TRBV11-2,TRBJ1-4,NA,NA,CASSDTRDTHNEKLFF,TGTGCCAGCAGCGATACGCGGGACACCCATAATGAAAAACTGTTTTTT
TRBV3-1,TRBJ2-1,NA,many,CASSPSGRYNEQFF,TGTGCCAGCAGCCCGAGTGGCCGCTACAATGAGCAGTTCTTC
TRBV7-2,TRBJ1-2,NA,few,CASSLAQAGRLRGYTF,TGTGCCAGCAGCTTAGCTCAGGCAGGTCGGTTAAGAGGCTACACCTTC
TRBV19,TRBJ1-5,NA,NA,CASSIGLGNQPQHF,TGTGCCAGTAGTATAGGCTTGGGCAATCAGCCCCAGCATTTT
TRBV6-6,TRBJ2-5,TRBD1,NA,CASRPNRDRGGETQYF,TGTGCCAGCAGACCCAACCGGGACAGGGGTGGAGAGACCCAGTACTTC
TRBV9,TRBJ2-2,NA,NA,CASSGGVAGELFF,TGTGCCAGCAGCGGGGGGGTTGCCGGGGAGCTGTTTTTT
TRBV28,TRBJ2-5,NA,NA,CASSAVQETQYF,TGTGCCAGCAGTGCAGTGCAAGAGACCCAGTACTTC
TRBV7-6,TRBJ2-1,NA,many,CASSFQFGIDEQFF,TGTGCCAGCAGCTTCCAATTTGGTATCGATGAGCAGTTCTTC
TRBV9,TRBJ2-5,NA,NA,CASSASGGAGVAKTQYF,TGTGCCAGCAGCGCCTCTGGGGGGGCCGGGGTAGCAAAGACCCAGTACTTC
TRBV6-2/TRBV6-3,TRBJ2-7,NA,few,CASTPLRDVHEQYF,TGTGCCAGCACCCCGCTCCGGGACGTCCACGAGCAGTACTTC
TRBV10-3,TRBJ2-5,NA,NA,CAISDLDLTETQYF,TGTGCCATCAGTGATCTAGACTTAACAGAGACCCAGTACTTC
TRBV12-3/TRBV12-4,TRBJ2-5,NA,few,CASSLATWDGYQETQYF,TGTGCCAGCAGTTTAGCGACTTGGGACGGATACCAAGAGACCCAGTACTTC
TRBV4-1,TRBJ1-1,TRBD1,few,CASSHQTGGGTEAFF,TGCGCCAGCAGCCACCAGACAGGGGGAGGCACTGAAGCTTTCTTT
TRBV7-2,TRBJ2-5,NA,few,CASSSTGGLETQYF,TGTGCCAGCAGCTCCACCGGAGGCTTAGAGACCCAGTACTTC
TRBV5-5,TRBJ1-2,TRBD1,NA,CASTWVRGKGYTF,TGTGCCAGCACCTGGGTCAGGGGGAAAGGCTACACCTTC
TRBV9,TRBJ2-5,TRBD1,NA,CASSALPGQGSETQYF,TGTGCCAGCAGCGCGCTCCCGGGACAGGGTTCCGAGACCCAGTACTTC
TRBV5-5,TRBJ1-5,TRBD1,NA,CASREGASLIPQPQHF,TGTGCCAGCAGGGAGGGGGCATCCCTCATTCCGCAGCCCCAGCATTTT
TRBV15,TRBJ1-5,NA,few,CATSRYWGSGQPQHF,TGTGCCACCAGCAGATATTGGGGGTCGGGTCAGCCCCAGCATTTT
TRBV21-1,TRBJ2-6,NA,NA,CASSKAPGGRTTGANVLTF,TGTGCCAGCAGCAAAGCGCCGGGAGGAAGAACAACTGGGGCCAACGTCCTGACTTTC
TRBV28,TRBJ1-1,NA,many,CASSLYQVVGEAFF,TGTGCCAGCAGTTTATACCAAGTTGTGGGAGAAGCTTTCTTT
TRBV7-6,TRBJ2-5,TRBD2,few,CASSPAGGKKTQYF,TGTGCCAGCAGCCCAGCGGGGGGTAAAAAGACCCAGTACTTC
TRBV5-1,TRBJ1-4,NA,NA,CASSLARETEKLFF,TGCGCCAGCAGCTTAGCCAGGGAGACTGAAAAACTGTTTTTT
TRBV3-1,TRBJ2-3,NA,few,CASSQGTGARDTQYF,TGTGCCAGCAGCCAAGGAACGGGGGCGAGGGATACGCAGTATTTT
TRBV11-2,TRBJ1-2,NA,many,CASSSTGVYGYTF,TGTGCCAGCAGCTCTACCGGGGTCTATGGCTACACCTTC
TRBV29-1,TRBJ1-2,NA,NA,CSVEEGAGYTF,TGCAGCGTTGAAGAGGGGGCTGGCTACACCTTC
TRBV5-1,TRBJ2-1,TRBD1,NA,CASSSGLGTAYNEQFF,TGCGCCAGCAGCTCTGGCCTCGGGACAGCATACAATGAGCAGTTCTTC
TRBV6-5,TRBJ1-2,TRBD1,NA,CASSYRGYYGYTF,TGTGCCAGCAGCTACAGGGGATACTATGGCTACACCTTC
TRBV20-1,TRBJ2-5,TRBD1,many,CSARPGTDQETQYF,TGCAGTGCTAGGCCCGGGACAGACCAAGAGACCCAGTACTTC
TRBV4-2,TRBJ2-5,NA,few,CASSQVFVGLETQYF,TGTGCCAGCAGCCAAGTTTTTGTGGGGCTAGAGACCCAGTACTTC
TRBV5-1,TRBJ2-1,NA,many,CASSLGDTTNEQFF,TGCGCCAGCAGCCTGGGGGACACGACCAATGAGCAGTTCTTC
TRBV28,TRBJ2-6,NA,many,CASGGQPFSGANVLTF,TGTGCCAGCGGTGGACAGCCGTTTTCTGGGGCCAACGTCCTGACTTTC
TRBV7-2,TRBJ2-7,TRBD1,NA,CASSSKKGAPSYEQYF,TGTGCCAGCAGCTCCAAGAAGGGGGCCCCCTCCTACGAGCAGTACTTC
TRBV6-4,TRBJ2-3,TRBD1,few,CASSDGQGAADTQYF,TGTGCCAGCAGTGACGGTCAGGGGGCCGCAGATACGCAGTATTTT